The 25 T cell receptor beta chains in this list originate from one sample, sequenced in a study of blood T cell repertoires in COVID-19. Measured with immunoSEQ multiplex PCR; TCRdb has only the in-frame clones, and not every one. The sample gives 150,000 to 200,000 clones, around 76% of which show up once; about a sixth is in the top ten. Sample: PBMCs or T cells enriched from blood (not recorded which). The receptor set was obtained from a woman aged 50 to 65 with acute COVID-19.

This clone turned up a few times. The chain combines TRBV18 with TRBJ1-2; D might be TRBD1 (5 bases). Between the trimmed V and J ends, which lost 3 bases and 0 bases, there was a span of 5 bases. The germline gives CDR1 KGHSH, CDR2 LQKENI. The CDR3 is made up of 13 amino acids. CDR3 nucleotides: TGTGCCAGCTCACCGGACACTAACTATGGCTACACCTTC. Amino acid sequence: CASSPDTNYGYTF.

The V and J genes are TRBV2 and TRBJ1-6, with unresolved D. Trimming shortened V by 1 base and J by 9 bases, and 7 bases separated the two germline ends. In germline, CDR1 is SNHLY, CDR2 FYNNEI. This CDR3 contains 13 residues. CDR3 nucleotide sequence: TGTGCCAGCAGTGAAGTTCGCGGTTCACCCCTCCACTTT. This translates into CASSEVRGSPLHF.

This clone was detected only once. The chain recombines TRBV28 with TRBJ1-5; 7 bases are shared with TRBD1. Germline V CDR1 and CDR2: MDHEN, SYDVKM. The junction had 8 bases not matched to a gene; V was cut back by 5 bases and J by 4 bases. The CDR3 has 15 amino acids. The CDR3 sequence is CASSPRTGTNQPQHF. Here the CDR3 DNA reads TGTGCCAGCAGTCCCCGGACAGGAACAAATCAGCCCCAGCATTTT.

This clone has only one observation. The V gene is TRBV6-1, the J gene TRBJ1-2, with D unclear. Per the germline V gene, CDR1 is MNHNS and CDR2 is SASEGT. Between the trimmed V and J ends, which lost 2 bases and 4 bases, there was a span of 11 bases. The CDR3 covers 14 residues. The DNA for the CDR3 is TGTGCCAGCAGTGAACGTCTGGGGAGCTATGGCTACACCTTC. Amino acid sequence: CASSERLGSYGYTF.

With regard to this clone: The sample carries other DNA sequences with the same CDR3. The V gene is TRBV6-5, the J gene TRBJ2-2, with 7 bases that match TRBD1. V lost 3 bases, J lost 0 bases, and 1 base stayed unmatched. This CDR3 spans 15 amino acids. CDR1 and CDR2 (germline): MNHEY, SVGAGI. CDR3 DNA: TGTGCCAGCAGTTATGGGACAGCGAACACCGGGGAGCTGTTTTTT. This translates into CASSYGTANTGELFF.

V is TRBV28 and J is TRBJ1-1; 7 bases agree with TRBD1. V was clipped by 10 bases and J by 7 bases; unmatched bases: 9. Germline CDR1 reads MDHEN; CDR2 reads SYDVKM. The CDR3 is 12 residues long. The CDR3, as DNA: TGTGCCACCATTCGACGGGACAGTGAAGCTTTCTTT. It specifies CATIRRDSEAFF. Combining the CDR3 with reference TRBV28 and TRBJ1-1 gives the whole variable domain DVKVTQSSRYLVKRTGEKVFLECVQDMDHENMFWYRQDPGLGLRLIYFSYDVKMKEKGDIPEGYSVSREKKERFSLILESASTNQTSMYLCATIRRDSEAFFGQGTRLTVV.

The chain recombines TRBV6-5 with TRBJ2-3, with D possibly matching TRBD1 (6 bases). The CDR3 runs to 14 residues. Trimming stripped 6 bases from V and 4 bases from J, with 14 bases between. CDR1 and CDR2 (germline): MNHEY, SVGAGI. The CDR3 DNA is TGTGCCAGCAGCCCACTAGAGGGGGCAGATACGCAGTATTTT. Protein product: CASSPLEGADTQYF.

CDR3 in amino acids: CASSPGQGPNEKLFF. CDR3 DNA sequence: TGTGCCAGCTCACCCGGACAGGGCCCGAATGAAAAACTGTTTTTT. The chain links TRBV18 to TRBJ1-4, with 8 bases aligning to TRBD1. Germline trimming cut 3 bases from V and 5 bases from J; bases unmatched to any gene: 5. Germline CDR1 and CDR2: KGHSH and LQKENI. The CDR3 runs 15 residues.

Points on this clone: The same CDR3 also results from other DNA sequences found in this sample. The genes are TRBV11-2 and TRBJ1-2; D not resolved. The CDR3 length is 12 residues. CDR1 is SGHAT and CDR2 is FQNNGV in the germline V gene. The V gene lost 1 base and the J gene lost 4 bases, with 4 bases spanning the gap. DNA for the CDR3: TGTGCCAGCAGCTTAGCGGGCTATGGCTACACCTTC. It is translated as CASSLAGYGYTF. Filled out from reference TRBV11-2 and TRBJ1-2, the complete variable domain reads EAGVAQSPRYKIIEKRQSVAFWCNPISGHATLYWYQQILGQGPKLLIQFQNNGVVDDSQLPKDRFSAERLKGVDSTLKIQPAKLEDSAVYLCASSLAGYGYTFGSGTRLTVV.

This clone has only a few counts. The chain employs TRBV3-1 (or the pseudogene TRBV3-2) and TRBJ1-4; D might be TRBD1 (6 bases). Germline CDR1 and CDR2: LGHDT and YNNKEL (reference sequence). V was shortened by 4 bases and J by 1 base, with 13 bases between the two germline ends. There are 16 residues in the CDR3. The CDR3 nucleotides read TGTGCCAGCAGCCTTCGCAGGGGTGGAACTAATGAAAAACTGTTTTTT. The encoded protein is CASSLRRGGTNEKLFF.

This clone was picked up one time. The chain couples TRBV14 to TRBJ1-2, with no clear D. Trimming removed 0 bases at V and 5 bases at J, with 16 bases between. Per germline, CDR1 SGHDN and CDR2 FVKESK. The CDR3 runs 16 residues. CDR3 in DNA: TGTGCCAGCAGCCAAGAAGATCTGAGCCCCCTTTATGGCTACACCTTC. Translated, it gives CASSQEDLSPLYGYTF.

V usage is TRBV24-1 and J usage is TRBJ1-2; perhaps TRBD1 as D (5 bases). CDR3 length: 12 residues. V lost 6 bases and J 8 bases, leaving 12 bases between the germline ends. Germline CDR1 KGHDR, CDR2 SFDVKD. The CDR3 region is CATSRTGAGYTF. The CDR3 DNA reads TGTGCCACCAGTCGAACAGGCGCCGGCTACACCTTC.

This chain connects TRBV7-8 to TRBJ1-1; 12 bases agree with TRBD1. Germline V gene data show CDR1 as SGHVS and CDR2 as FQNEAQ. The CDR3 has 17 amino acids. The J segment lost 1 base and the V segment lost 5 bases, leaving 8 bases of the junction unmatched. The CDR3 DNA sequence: TGTGCCAGCAGCCCAGACCGGGACAGGGGGCGGAACACTGAAGCTTTCTTT. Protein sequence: CASSPDRDRGRNTEAFF.

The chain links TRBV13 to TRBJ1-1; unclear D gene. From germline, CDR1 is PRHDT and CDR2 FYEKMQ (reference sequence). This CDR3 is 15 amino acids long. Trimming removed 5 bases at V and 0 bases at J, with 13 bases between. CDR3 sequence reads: CASSRTAVMNTEAFF. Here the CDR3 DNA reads TGTGCCAGCAGCCGAACAGCGGTCATGAACACTGAAGCTTTCTTT.

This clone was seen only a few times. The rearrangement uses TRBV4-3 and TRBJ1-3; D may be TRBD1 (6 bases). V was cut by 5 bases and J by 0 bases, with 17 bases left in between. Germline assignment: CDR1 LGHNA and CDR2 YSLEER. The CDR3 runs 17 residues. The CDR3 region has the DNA TGCGCCAGCAGCGTAGACCAGGGGCTTGACTCTGGAAACACCATATATTTT. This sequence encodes CASSVDQGLDSGNTIYF.

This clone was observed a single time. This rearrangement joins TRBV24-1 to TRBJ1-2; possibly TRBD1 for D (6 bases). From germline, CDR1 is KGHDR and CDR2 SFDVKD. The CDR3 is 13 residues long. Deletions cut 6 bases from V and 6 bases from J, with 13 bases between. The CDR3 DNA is TGTGCCACCAGTATAGGGGGTGGAGATGGCTACACCTTC. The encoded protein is CATSIGGGDGYTF.

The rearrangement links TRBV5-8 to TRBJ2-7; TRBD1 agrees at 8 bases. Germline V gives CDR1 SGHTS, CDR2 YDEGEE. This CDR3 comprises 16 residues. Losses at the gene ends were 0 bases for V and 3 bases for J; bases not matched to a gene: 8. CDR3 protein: CASSLVIAGGHYEQYV. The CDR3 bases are TGTGCCAGCAGCTTGGTCATAGCAGGGGGCCACTACGAGCAGTACGTC.

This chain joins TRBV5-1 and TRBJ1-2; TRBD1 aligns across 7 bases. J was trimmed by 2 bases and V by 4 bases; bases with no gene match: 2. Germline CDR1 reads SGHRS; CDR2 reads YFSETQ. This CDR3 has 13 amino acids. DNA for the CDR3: TGCGCCAGCAGCCCACAGGGGAACTATGGCTACACCTTC. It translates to CASSPQGNYGYTF.

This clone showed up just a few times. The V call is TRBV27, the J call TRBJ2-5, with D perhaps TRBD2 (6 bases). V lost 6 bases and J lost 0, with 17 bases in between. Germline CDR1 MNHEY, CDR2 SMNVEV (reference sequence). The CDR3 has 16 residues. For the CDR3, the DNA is TGTGCCAGCAGACGGGGGTACGGAACGTACCAAGAGACCCAGTACTTC. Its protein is CASRRGYGTYQETQYF.

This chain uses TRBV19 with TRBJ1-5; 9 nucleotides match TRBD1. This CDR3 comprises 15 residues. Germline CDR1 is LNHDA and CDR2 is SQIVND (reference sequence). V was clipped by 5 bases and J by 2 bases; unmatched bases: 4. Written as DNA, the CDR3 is TGTGCCAGTAGTCCGGGACAGGGAGGCAATCAGCCCCAGCATTTT. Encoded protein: CASSPGQGGNQPQHF.

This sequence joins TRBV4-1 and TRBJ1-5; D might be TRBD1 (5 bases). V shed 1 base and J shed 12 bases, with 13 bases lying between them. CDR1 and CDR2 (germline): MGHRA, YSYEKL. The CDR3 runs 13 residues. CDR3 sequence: CASSQVTGDGQHF. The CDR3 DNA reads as TGCGCCAGCAGCCAAGTAACGGGGGACGGCCAGCATTTT.

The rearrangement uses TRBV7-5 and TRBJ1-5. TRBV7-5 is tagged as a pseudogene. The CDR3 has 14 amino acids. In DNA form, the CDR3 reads TGTGCCAGAAGCTTCCGAGAGGGCAATCAGCCCCAGCATTTT. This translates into CARSFREGNQPQHF.

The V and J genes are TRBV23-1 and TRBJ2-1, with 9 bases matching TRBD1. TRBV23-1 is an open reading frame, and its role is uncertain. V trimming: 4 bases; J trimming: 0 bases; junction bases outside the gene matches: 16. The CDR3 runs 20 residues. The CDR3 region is CASSPPPNRGLGASYNEQFF. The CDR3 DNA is TGCGCCAGCAGTCCCCCCCCAAACAGGGGGCTGGGAGCCTCCTACAATGAGCAGTTCTTC.

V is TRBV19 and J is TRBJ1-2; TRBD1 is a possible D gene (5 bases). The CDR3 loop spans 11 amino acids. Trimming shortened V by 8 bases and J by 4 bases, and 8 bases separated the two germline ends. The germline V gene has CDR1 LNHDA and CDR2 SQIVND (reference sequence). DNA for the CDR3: TGTGCCAGTCAGGGTACCTATGGCTACACCTTC. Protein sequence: CASQGTYGYTF.

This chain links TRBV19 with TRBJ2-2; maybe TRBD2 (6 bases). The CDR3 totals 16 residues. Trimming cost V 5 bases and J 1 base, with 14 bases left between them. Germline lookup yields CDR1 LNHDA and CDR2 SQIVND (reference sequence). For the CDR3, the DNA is TGTGCCAGTAGTGGAGGGGAGGCAGTGAACACCGGGGAGCTGTTTTTT. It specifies CASSGGEAVNTGELFF.